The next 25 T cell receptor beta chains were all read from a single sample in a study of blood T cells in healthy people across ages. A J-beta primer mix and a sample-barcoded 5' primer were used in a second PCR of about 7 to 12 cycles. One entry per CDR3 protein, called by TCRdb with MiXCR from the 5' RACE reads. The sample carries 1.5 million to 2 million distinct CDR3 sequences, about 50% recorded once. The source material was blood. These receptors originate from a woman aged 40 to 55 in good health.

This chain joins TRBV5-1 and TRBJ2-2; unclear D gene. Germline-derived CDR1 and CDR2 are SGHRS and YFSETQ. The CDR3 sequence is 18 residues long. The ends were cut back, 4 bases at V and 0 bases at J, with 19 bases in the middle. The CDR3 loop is CASSLLLGPNTNTGELFF. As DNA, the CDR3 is TGCGCCAGCAGCCTACTCTTAGGGCCAAATACGAACACCGGGGAGCTGTTTTTT.

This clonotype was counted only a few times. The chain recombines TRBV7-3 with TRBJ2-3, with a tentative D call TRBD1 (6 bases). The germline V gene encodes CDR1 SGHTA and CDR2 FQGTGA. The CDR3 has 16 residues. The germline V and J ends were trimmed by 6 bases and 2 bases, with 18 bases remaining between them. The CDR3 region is CASSGGWPTNTDTQYF. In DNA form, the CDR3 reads TGTGCCAGCAGTGGGGGCTGGCCCACTAACACAGATACGCAGTATTTT. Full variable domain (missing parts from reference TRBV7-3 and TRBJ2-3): GAGVSQTPSNKVTEKGKYVELRCDPISGHTALYWYRQSLGQGPEFLIYFQGTGAADDSGLPNDRFFAVRPEGSVSTLKIQRTERGDSAVYLCASSGGWPTNTDTQYFGPGTRLTVL.

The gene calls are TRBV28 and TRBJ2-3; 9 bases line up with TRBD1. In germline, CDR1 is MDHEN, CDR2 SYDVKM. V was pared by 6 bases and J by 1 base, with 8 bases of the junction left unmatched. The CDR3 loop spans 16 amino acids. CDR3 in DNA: TGTGCCAGCAGATCTGACAGGGGGATCGGCACAGATACGCAGTATTTT. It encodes CASRSDRGIGTDTQYF. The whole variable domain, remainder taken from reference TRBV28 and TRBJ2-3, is DVKVTQSSRYLVKRTGEKVFLECVQDMDHENMFWYRQDPGLGLRLIYFSYDVKMKEKGDIPEGYSVSREKKERFSLILESASTNQTSMYLCASRSDRGIGTDTQYFGPGTRLTVL.

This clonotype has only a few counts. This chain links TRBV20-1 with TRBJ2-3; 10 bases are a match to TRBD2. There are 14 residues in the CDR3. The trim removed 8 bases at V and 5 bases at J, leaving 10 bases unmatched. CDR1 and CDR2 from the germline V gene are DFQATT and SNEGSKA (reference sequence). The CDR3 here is CSYQPGLARDTQYF. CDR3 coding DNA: TGCAGTTATCAACCGGGACTAGCGAGAGATACGCAGTATTTT.

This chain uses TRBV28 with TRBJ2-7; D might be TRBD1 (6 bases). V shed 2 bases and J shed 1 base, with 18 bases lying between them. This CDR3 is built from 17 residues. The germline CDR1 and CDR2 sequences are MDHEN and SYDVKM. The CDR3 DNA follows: TGTGCCAGCAGTTTACCCGCCCATAGGGGGAATTCCTACGAGCAGTACTTC. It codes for CASSLPAHRGNSYEQYF.

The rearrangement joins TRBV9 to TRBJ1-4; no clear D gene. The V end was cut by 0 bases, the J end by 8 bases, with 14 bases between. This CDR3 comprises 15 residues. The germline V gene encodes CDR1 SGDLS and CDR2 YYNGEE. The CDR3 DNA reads TGTGCCAGCAGCGTAGTTGGGCTGGGAGGAGAAAAACTGTTTTTT. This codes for CASSVVGLGGEKLFF.

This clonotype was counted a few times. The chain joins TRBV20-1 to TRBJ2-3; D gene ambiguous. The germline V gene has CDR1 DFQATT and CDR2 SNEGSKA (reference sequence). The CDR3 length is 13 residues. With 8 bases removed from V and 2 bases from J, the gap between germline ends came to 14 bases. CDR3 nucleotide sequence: TGCAGTTCTGCCAGCTGGTCCACAGATACGCAGTATTTT. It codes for CSSASWSTDTQYF.

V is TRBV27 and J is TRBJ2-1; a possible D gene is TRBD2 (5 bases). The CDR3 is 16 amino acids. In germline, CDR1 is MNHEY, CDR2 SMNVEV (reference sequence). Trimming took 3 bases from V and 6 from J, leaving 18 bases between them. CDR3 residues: CASSFSGGEWLNEQFF. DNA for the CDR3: TGTGCCAGCAGTTTCAGCGGCGGAGAGTGGCTCAATGAGCAGTTCTTC.

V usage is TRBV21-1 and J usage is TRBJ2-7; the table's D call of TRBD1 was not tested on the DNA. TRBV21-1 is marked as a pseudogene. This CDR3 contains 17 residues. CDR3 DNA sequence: TGTGCCAGCAGCAAAGATGGGGACAGGGGAAGCTCCTACGAGCAGTACTTC. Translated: CASSKDGDRGSSYEQYF.

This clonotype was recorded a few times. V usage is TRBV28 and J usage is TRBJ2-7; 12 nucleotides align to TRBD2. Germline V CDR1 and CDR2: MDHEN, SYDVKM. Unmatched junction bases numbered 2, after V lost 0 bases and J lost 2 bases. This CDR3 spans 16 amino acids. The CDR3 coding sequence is TGTGCCAGCAGTTTATGGACTAGCGGGGGAGCCTACGAGCAGTACTTC. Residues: CASSLWTSGGAYEQYF. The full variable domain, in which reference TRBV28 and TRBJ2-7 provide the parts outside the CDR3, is DVKVTQSSRYLVKRTGEKVFLECVQDMDHENMFWYRQDPGLGLRLIYFSYDVKMKEKGDIPEGYSVSREKKERFSLILESASTNQTSMYLCASSLWTSGGAYEQYFGPGTRLTVT.

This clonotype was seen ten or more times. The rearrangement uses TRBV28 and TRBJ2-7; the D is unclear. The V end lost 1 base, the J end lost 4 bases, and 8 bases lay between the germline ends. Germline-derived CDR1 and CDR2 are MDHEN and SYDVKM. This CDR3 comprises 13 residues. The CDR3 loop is CASSLSGRYEQYF. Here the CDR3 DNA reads TGTGCCAGCAGTTTATCCGGCAGATACGAGCAGTACTTC.

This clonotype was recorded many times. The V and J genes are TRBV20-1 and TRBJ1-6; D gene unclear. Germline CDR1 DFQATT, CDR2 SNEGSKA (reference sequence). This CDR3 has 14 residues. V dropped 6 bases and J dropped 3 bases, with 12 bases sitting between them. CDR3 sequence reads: CSAPAPGYNSPLHF. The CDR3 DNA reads TGCAGTGCCCCGGCGCCAGGCTATAATTCACCCCTCCACTTT.

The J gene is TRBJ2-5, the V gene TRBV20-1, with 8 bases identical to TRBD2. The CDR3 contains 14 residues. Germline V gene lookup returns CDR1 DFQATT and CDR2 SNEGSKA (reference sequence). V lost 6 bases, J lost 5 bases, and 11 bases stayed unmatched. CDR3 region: CSALNGGAGETQYF. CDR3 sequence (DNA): TGCAGTGCCCTTAACGGGGGGGCAGGGGAGACCCAGTACTTC.

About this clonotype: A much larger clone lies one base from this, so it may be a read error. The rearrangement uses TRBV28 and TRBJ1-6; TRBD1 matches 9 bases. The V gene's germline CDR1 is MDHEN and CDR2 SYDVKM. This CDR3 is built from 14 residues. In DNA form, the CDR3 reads TGTGCCAGCAGTTGGGACAGGGATAATTCACCCCCCCACTTT. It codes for CASSWDRDNSPPHF. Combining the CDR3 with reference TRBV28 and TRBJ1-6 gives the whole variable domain DVKVTQSSRYLVKRTGEKVFLECVQDMDHENMFWYRQDPGLGLRLIYFSYDVKMKEKGDIPEGYSVSREKKERFSLILESASTNQTSMYLCASSWDRDNSPPHFGNGTRLTVT.

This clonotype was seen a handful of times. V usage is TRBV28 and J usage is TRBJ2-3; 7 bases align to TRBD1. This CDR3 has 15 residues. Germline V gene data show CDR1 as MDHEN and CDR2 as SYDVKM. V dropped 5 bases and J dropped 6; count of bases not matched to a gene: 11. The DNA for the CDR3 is TGTGCCAGCAGTGCAGGGGGATTAAGGAGGGATACGCAGTATTTT. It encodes CASSAGGLRRDTQYF.

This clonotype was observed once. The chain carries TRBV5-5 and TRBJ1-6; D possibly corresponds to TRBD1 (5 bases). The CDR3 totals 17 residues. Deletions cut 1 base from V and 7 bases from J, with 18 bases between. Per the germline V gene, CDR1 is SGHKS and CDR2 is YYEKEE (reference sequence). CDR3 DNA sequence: TGTGCCAGCAGCTTGTGGGCAGACAGATCAGGCAATTCACCCCTCCACTTT. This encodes CASSLWADRSGNSPLHF. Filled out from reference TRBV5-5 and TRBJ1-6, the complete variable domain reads DAGVTQSPTHLIKTRGQQVTLRCSPISGHKSVSWYQQVLGQGPQFIFQYYEKEERGRGNFPDRFSARQFPNYSSELNVNALLLGDSALYLCASSLWADRSGNSPLHFGNGTRLTVT.

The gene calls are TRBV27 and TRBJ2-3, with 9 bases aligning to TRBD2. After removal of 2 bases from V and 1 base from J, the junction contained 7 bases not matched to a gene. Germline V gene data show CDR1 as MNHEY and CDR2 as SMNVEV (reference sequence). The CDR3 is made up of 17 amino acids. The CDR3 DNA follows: TGTGCCAGCAGTTTAGAGCTAGCGGGGCGACGCACAGATACGCAGTATTTT. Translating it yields CASSLELAGRRTDTQYF.

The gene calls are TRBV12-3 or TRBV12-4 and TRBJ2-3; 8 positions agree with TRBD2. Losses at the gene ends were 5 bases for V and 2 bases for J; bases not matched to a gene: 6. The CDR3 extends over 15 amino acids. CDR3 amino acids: CASSVSGLVTDTQYF. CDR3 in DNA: TGTGCCAGCAGTGTATCGGGACTAGTCACAGATACGCAGTATTTT.

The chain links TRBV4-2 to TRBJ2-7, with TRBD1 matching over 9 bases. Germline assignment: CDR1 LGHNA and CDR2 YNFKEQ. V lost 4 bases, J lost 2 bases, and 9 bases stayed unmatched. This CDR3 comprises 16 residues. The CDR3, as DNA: TGTGCCAGCAGCCGGCAGCGGGGACAGGGTCCCTACGAGCAGTACTTC. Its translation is CASSRQRGQGPYEQYF.

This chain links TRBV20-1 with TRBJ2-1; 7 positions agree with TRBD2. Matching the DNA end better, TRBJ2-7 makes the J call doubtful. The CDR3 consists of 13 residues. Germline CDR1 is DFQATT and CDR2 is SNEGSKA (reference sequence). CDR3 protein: CSARDGDYYEQYF. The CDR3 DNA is TGCAGTGCTAGAGATGGGGACTACTACGAGCAGTACTTC.

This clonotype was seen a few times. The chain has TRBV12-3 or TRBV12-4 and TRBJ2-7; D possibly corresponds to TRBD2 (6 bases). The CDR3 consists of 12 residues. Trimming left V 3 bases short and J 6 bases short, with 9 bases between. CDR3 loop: CASSFGGPEQYF. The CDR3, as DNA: TGTGCCAGCAGTTTCGGGGGACCCGAGCAGTACTTC.

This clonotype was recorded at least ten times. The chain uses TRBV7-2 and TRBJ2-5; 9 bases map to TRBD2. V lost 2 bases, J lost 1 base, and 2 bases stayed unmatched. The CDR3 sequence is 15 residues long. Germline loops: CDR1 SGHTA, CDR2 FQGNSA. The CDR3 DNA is TGTGCCAGCAGCTTACTAGCGGGAACCCAAGAGACCCAGTACTTC. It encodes CASSLLAGTQETQYF.

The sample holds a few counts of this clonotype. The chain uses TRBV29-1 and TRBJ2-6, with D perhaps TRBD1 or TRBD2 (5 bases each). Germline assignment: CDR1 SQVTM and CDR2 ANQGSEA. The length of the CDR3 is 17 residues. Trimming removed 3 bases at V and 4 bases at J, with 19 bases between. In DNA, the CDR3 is TGCAGCGTTGACGGCCCGGGACCCCAGCTAGGGGCCAACGTCCTGACTTTC. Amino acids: CSVDGPGPQLGANVLTF.

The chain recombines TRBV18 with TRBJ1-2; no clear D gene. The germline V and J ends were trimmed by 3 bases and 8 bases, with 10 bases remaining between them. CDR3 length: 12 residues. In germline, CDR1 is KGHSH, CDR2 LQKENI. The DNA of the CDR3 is TGTGCCAGCTCACCGCTAACCAGGGGCTACACCTTC. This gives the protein CASSPLTRGYTF.

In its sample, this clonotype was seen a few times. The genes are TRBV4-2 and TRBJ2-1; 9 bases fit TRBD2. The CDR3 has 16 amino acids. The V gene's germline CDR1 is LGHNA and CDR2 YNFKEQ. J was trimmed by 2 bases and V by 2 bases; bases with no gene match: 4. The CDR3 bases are TGTGCCAGCAGCCAACGTGGCGGGGGGGCCTACAATGAGCAGTTCTTC. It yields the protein CASSQRGGGAYNEQFF.